A selection of T cell receptor beta chains follows, all from one sample in a study of T cells after yellow fever vaccination. TCRdb ran MiXCR on the 5' RACE reads and lists one entry per CDR3 protein. The sample has approximately 160,000 distinct CDR3 sequences, around 9.7% seen once. The sample was CD8+ T cells sorted from PBMCs, taken 45 days after the yellow fever booster vaccination. These TCRs come from a man aged 18-30 years who received the YFV17D yellow fever vaccine. Both conserved end residues are trimmed from each CDR3. Fields, in order: V gene, J gene, CDR3 protein.

V: TRBV28
J: TRBJ2-6
CDR3: ASSFTGANVLT

V: TRBV11-2
J: TRBJ1-5
CDR3: ASSLTPDQPQH

V: TRBV6-2/TRBV6-3
J: TRBJ1-5
CDR3: ASSYWGGPQH

V: TRBV27
J: TRBJ2-5
CDR3: ASSFRGRGTQY

V: TRBV5-1
J: TRBJ2-7
CDR3: ASTVALASYEQY

V: TRBV18
J: TRBJ2-2
CDR3: ASSAGLAGGPATGELF

V: TRBV7-9
J: TRBJ1-2
CDR3: ASRPGQIYGYT

V: TRBV6-1
J: TRBJ2-1
CDR3: ASSTGSGGDEQF

V: TRBV5-1
J: TRBJ2-1
CDR3: ASSPGQGRNEQF

V: TRBV6-1
J: TRBJ2-3
CDR3: ASRYPSGPDTQY

V: TRBV4-3
J: TRBJ1-1
CDR3: ASSLRPRNTEAF

V: TRBV5-6
J: TRBJ2-7
CDR3: ASSLDTDSYEQY

V: TRBV3-1
J: TRBJ2-5
CDR3: ASSHPNRLGETQY

V: TRBV29-1
J: TRBJ2-2
CDR3: SVEAGRGDHGELF

V: TRBV12-3/TRBV12-4
J: TRBJ2-6
CDR3: ASSASARSGSRANVLT

V: TRBV9
J: TRBJ1-1
CDR3: ASSGDRAEAF

V: TRBV20-1
J: TRBJ2-2
CDR3: SATASGENTGELF

V: TRBV29-1
J: TRBJ1-1
CDR3: SVWMNTEAF

V: TRBV29-1
J: TRBJ1-1
CDR3: SVYGTVVNTEAF

V: TRBV21-1
J: TRBJ2-5
CDR3: ASISSPGRGGETQY

V: TRBV6-5
J: TRBJ1-1
CDR3: ASTLYVGTKAEAF

V: TRBV12-3/TRBV12-4
J: TRBJ2-1
CDR3: ASSLQGGGKSEQF

V: TRBV4-3
J: TRBJ1-3
CDR3: ASSPRTVGNTIY

V: TRBV5-5
J: TRBJ2-1
CDR3: ASVRGFPSYNEQF

V: TRBV7-2
J: TRBJ2-1
CDR3: ASSSGLAGGANEQF

V: TRBV4-1
J: TRBJ2-3
CDR3: ASSQLNGGYTDTQY

V: TRBV11-2
J: TRBJ2-3
CDR3: ASSDWGASTDTQY

V: TRBV12-3/TRBV12-4
J: TRBJ1-1
CDR3: ASSLPWDYTEAF

V: TRBV6-5
J: TRBJ1-1
CDR3: ASSYHSTVEAF

V: TRBV20-1
J: TRBJ1-2
CDR3: SARFSVDRENGYT

V: TRBV29-1
J: TRBJ2-2
CDR3: SVEVDTGELF

V: TRBV7-8
J: TRBJ2-1
CDR3: ASSHRHLGEQF

V: TRBV6-6
J: TRBJ1-2
CDR3: ALGGARYT

V: TRBV7-2
J: TRBJ1-1
CDR3: ASSLPGQGVMNTEAF

V: TRBV7-9
J: TRBJ2-3
CDR3: ASSARQGTDTQY

V: TRBV29-1
J: TRBJ1-2
CDR3: SVEPGNYGYT

V: TRBV11-2
J: TRBJ1-4
CDR3: ASSSGTDGPLNEKLF

V: TRBV4-1
J: TRBJ2-7
CDR3: ASSQGQGSYEQY

V: TRBV19
J: TRBJ2-5
CDR3: ASSSLPPGLAGGETQY

V: TRBV6-6
J: TRBJ2-1
CDR3: ASRQLAGGYNEQF

V: TRBV12-3/TRBV12-4
J: TRBJ1-2
CDR3: ASSLSLGGYT

V: TRBV7-6
J: TRBJ1-1
CDR3: ASSLAPGQNTEAF

V: TRBV7-2
J: TRBJ2-7
CDR3: ASSSAGEDRGLHEQY

V: TRBV13
J: TRBJ1-1
CDR3: ASSPQRTGEHTEAF

V: TRBV9
J: TRBJ1-1
CDR3: ASSTTGASEAF